These 27 T cell receptor beta chains originate from one sample sequenced in a study of breast tumors, draining lymph nodes, adjacent tissues (dated by TCRdb to about 2016). The lymph node samples were taken from the axillary draining lymph nodes of breast cancer patients. The library was prepared using multiplex PCR. TCRdb shows the sequencer as Illumina HiSeq 2000. TCRdb reworked the public reads: Q25 trimming with fastp, MiXCR clone assembly, productive beta chains retained. Here each entry gathers all rows of one CDR3 protein and keeps the most common genes and DNA. Here the sample has some 150,000 distinct CDR3 sequences; about a fifth occur a single time. The ten top clones hold roughly 2.7% of the sample. Sequencing used axillary lymph node tissue. The source of these receptors is a female donor with breast cancer. Some clones in this sample may be carry-over from other donors' samples.

This clonotype was picked up a small number of times. The chain has TRBV28 and TRBJ2-1; the match to TRBD2 covers 13 bases. Germline V gene sequence: CDR1 MDHEN, CDR2 SYDVKM. The CDR3 spans 15 residues. Losses at the gene ends were 8 bases for V and 4 bases for J; bases not matched to a gene: 5. CDR3 sequence reads: CASPRTSGRYNEQFF. DNA of the CDR3: TGTGCCAGCCCTAGGACTAGCGGGAGATACAATGAGCAGTTCTTC.

This clonotype was observed at least ten times. The rearrangement joins TRBV12-3 or TRBV12-4 to TRBJ2-1; 10 nucleotides align to TRBD1. The CDR3 is 15 amino acids. Trimming cost V 6 bases and J 8 bases; bases outside gene matches: 10. The CDR3 coding sequence is TGTGCCAGCAGCCGGGGACAGGGGCGGGTGGATGAGCAGTTCTTC. It translates to CASSRGQGRVDEQFF.

This clonotype turned up a few times. The junction differs from germline at one of its ends, possibly a read error. The chain employs TRBV5-5 and TRBJ2-5, with D perhaps matching TRBD1 (6 bases). The length of the CDR3 is 15 residues. The germline V gene has CDR1 SGHKS and CDR2 YYEKEE (reference sequence). CDR3 DNA: TGTGCCAGCAGCCATATTGCGGGCAGGGGAGAGACCCGGTACTTC. Its protein is CASSHIAGRGETRYF. The whole variable domain, filled in from reference TRBV5-5 and TRBJ2-5, reads DAGVTQSPTHLIKTRGQQVTLRCSPISGHKSVSWYQQVLGQGPQFIFQYYEKEERGRGNFPDRFSARQFPNYSSELNVNALLLGDSALYLCASSHIAGRGETRYFGPGTRLLVL.

CDR3: CASSARTAPNYGYTF. DNA for the CDR3: TGTGCCAGCAGTGCTAGGACGGCACCGAACTATGGCTACACCTTC. This chain uses TRBV27 with TRBJ1-2, with no clear D. The germline V and J ends were trimmed by 5 bases and 2 bases, with 15 bases remaining between them. This CDR3 comprises 15 residues. Germline V gene data show CDR1 as MNHEY and CDR2 as SMNVEV (reference sequence).

Points on this clonotype: This sequence may be a read error, since a much larger clone differs from it by one base. The chain couples TRBV11-2 to TRBJ2-1, with a weak D call TRBD2 (5 bases). The end of the DNA aligns better with TRBJ2-7, so the J call may be wrong. The germline gives CDR1 SGHAT, CDR2 FQNNGV. This CDR3 is built from 15 residues. CDR3 nucleotides: TGTGCCAGCAGCTTAGCTCCGGGATCCTCCTACGGGCAGTACTTC. This codes for CASSLAPGSSYGQYF.

The CDR3: CASSYPGSETQYF. CDR3 sequence (DNA): TGTGCCAGCAGTTACCCCGGCTCAGAGACCCAGTACTTC. The rearrangement links TRBV6-2 or TRBV6-3 to TRBJ2-5; no reliable D call. Germline V gene data show CDR1 as MNHEY and CDR2 as SVGEGT. This CDR3 contains 13 residues. Trimming took off 2 bases at V and 4 bases at J, with 8 bases between the two ends.

This clonotype was recorded many times. The genes are TRBV5-1 and TRBJ1-2, with 11 bases matching TRBD1. Germline V gene data show CDR1 as SGHRS and CDR2 as YFSETQ. This CDR3 is 16 amino acids long. V lost 5 bases, J lost 4 bases, and 10 bases stayed unmatched. The CDR3 protein is CASRTGTGGGSYGYTF. The DNA of the CDR3 is TGCGCCAGCAGGACCGGGACAGGGGGTGGCAGCTATGGCTACACCTTC.

Comment on this clonotype: An end of the junction differs from the germline gene, which may be a read error. The CDR3 region is CSAKQGSSDQPQRF. In DNA, the CDR3 is TGCAGTGCGAAACAGGGGAGCAGCGATCAGCCCCAGCGTTTT. The V call is TRBV20-1, the J call TRBJ1-5; 7 nucleotides match TRBD1. CDR1 and CDR2 (germline): DFQATT, SNEGSKA (reference sequence). CDR3 size: 14 residues.

Many counts were recorded for this clonotype. The chain recombines TRBV7-2 with TRBJ2-3; 8 nucleotides agree with TRBD2. Germline CDR1 is SGHTA and CDR2 is FQGNSA. V trimming: 3 bases; J trimming: 5 bases; junction bases outside the gene matches: 10. This CDR3 has 16 residues. The CDR3, as DNA: TGTGCCAGCAGCTTTGGGCCAGCGGGAGCTGGAGATACGCAGTATTTT. The encoded protein is CASSFGPAGAGDTQYF.

The rearrangement joins TRBV30 to TRBJ2-1; TRBD2 aligns across 10 bases. The V segment lost 0 bases and the J segment 5 bases; nucleotides outside the gene matches: 7. This CDR3 is 16 amino acids long. The V gene's germline CDR1 is GTSNPN and CDR2 SVGIG (reference sequence). For the CDR3, the DNA is TGTGCCTGGAGTGTCGCTCTAGCGGGAGCCCACAATGAGCAGTTCTTC. Protein sequence: CAWSVALAGAHNEQFF.

This sequence joins TRBV12-3 or TRBV12-4 and TRBJ1-6; 7 bases line up with TRBD1. The CDR3 sequence is 15 residues long. V dropped 7 bases and J dropped 6; count of bases not matched to a gene: 9. CDR3: CASTTRDSCNSPLHF. CDR3 coding DNA: TGTGCCAGCACTACCCGGGACAGCTGTAATTCACCCCTCCACTTT.

Many counts were recorded for this clonotype. The chain couples TRBV6-5 to TRBJ2-2, with D perhaps TRBD1 (6 bases). With 5 bases removed from V and 7 bases from J, the gap between germline ends came to 23 bases. This CDR3 is built from 17 residues. Germline V gives CDR1 MNHEY, CDR2 SVGAGI. CDR3 nucleotides: TGTGCCAGCAGTCAAACTCGACCCGCTGGGGGCCACGGGGAGCTGTTTTTT. It codes for CASSQTRPAGGHGELFF.

In its sample, this clonotype was seen many times. The V and J genes are TRBV7-2 and TRBJ2-7; possible D gene TRBD2, 5 bases. V was shortened by 5 bases and J by 6 bases, with 14 bases between the two germline ends. The CDR3 contains 13 residues. Germline V gene data show CDR1 as SGHTA and CDR2 as FQGNSA. The CDR3 DNA is TGTGCCAGCAGCCCCTGGGGAGAGGGCGAGCAGTACTTC. This gives the protein CASSPWGEGEQYF.

The chain carries TRBV10-3 and TRBJ2-5, with 10 bases identical to TRBD1. Per the germline V gene, CDR1 is ENHRY and CDR2 is SYGVKD. The trim removed 6 bases at V and 1 base at J, leaving 5 bases unmatched. CDR3 length: 15 amino acids. CDR3 region: CAIRAGTGAQETQYF. CDR3 nucleotide sequence: TGTGCCATCAGGGCAGGGACAGGGGCCCAAGAGACCCAGTACTTC.

This clonotype was seen repeatedly, ten times or more. This chain links TRBV18 with TRBJ2-5; tentatively, D is TRBD2 (5 bases). Deletions cut 2 bases from V and 2 bases from J, with 18 bases between. CDR3 length: 17 residues. The germline CDR1 and CDR2 sequences are KGHSH and LQKENI. For the CDR3, the DNA is TGTGCCAGCTCACCAGGCGTGGGTCGAGGGTTTCAAGAGACCCAGTACTTC. It encodes CASSPGVGRGFQETQYF.

This clonotype came up a few times. The chain joins TRBV30 to TRBJ1-5; D is possibly TRBD1 (6 bases). The V end was cut by 1 base, the J end by 6 bases, with 10 bases between. There are 13 residues in the CDR3. The germline V gene encodes CDR1 GTSNPN and CDR2 SVGIG (reference sequence). The CDR3: CAWSGKGGQPQHF. The CDR3 DNA sequence: TGTGCCTGGAGTGGAAAGGGGGGTCAGCCCCAGCATTTT.

Concerning this clonotype: At one end, the junction sequence differs from germline, possibly due to a read error. This chain connects TRBV3-1 to TRBJ2-2; D is ambiguous. Looked up from germline, CDR1 is LGHDT and CDR2 is YNNKEL (reference sequence). The CDR3 is 16 amino acids. The chain's CDR3 is CVSRPSEGMGRGELFF. The CDR3 DNA reads TGTGTCAGCAGACCCTCTGAAGGGATGGGAAGGGGGGAGCTGTTTTTT.

This clonotype was observed at least ten times. The rearrangement links TRBV5-1 to TRBJ2-3, with D unclear. The CDR3 consists of 14 residues. Trimming removed 0 bases at V and 0 bases at J, with 5 bases between. CDR1 SGHRS and CDR2 YFSETQ come from the germline V gene. The CDR3: CASSLGYSTDTQYF. The CDR3 DNA sequence: TGCGCCAGCAGCTTGGGGTACAGCACAGATACGCAGTATTTT.

In its sample, this clonotype was seen many times. V gene TRBV3-1 combines with J gene TRBJ2-7; D is possibly TRBD2 (6 bases). The germline CDR1 and CDR2 sequences are LGHDT and YNNKEL (reference sequence). The CDR3 contains 13 residues. V was pared by 1 base and J by 7 bases, with 11 bases between. CDR3 nucleotide sequence: TGTGCCAGCAGCCAAGCGGGAGCTTGGGAGCAGTACTTC. It yields the protein CASSQAGAWEQYF.

This clonotype was recorded at least ten times. V is TRBV20-1 and J is TRBJ2-7; D gene uncertain. CDR1 is DFQATT and CDR2 is SNEGSKA in the germline V gene (reference sequence). This CDR3 has 14 amino acids. V dropped 8 bases and J dropped 7 bases, with 24 bases sitting between them. The CDR3 region is CSITQLAALREQYF. CDR3 nucleotides: TGCAGTATTACCCAACTTGCGGCCCTTAGGGAGCAGTACTTC.

This clonotype was picked up a small number of times. The chain recombines TRBV5-4 with TRBJ2-3; D gene unclear. This CDR3 is 12 amino acids long. V lost 4 bases and J 4 bases, leaving 7 bases between the germline ends. CDR1 and CDR2 (germline): SGHNT, YYREEE (reference sequence). As DNA, the CDR3 is TGTGCCAGCAGCGTAGGTCCAGATACGCAGTATTTT. Amino acid sequence: CASSVGPDTQYF.

CDR3 residues: CASSFGLAGDLPNEQFF. The CDR3 DNA sequence: TGTGCCAGCAGTTTTGGACTAGCGGGAGATTTGCCCAATGAGCAGTTCTTC. V and J are TRBV28 and TRBJ2-1; 13 bases fit TRBD2. V lost 3 bases, J lost 6 bases, and 8 bases stayed unmatched. In germline, CDR1 is MDHEN, CDR2 SYDVKM. The CDR3 has 17 residues.

The rearrangement uses TRBV30 and TRBJ2-7, with 7 bases identical to TRBD2. Germline CDR1 is GTSNPN and CDR2 is SVGIG (reference sequence). The ends lost 5 bases at V and 3 bases at J; junction bases unmatched: 10. This CDR3 region has 14 residues. The CDR3 region has the DNA TGTGCCTGGGCTGGCGGGGGAATCGGCTACGAGCAGTACTTC. It yields the protein CAWAGGGIGYEQYF.

This clonotype showed up many times. The gene calls are TRBV7-9 and TRBJ2-5; either TRBD1 or TRBD2 may supply D (5 bases each). CDR3 length: 13 residues. Per the germline V gene, CDR1 is SEHNR and CDR2 is FQNEAQ (reference sequence). Trimming pared 5 bases from V and 5 bases from J, leaving 12 bases between. Here the CDR3 reads CASSPGTYETQYF. CDR3 nucleotide sequence: TGTGCCAGCAGCCCCGGGACCTATGAGACCCAGTACTTC. The full variable domain, completed using reference TRBV7-9 and TRBJ2-5, is DTGVSQNPRHKITKRGQNVTFRCDPISEHNRLYWYRQTLGQGPEFLTYFQNEAQLEKSRLLSDRFSAERPKGSFSTLEIQRTEQGDSAMYLCASSPGTYETQYFGPGTRLLVL.

This clonotype was detected only a few times. The chain is built from TRBV28 and TRBJ2-3; D is perhaps TRBD2 (6 bases). V lost 10 bases to trimming and J lost 0 bases, with 8 bases between them. Germline-derived CDR1 and CDR2 are MDHEN and SYDVKM. The CDR3 extends over 12 amino acids. The chain's CDR3 is CATRGSTDTQYF. In DNA form, the CDR3 reads TGTGCCACCCGGGGGAGCACAGATACGCAGTATTTT.

Points on this clonotype: A much more abundant neighbour one base away suggests this may be a read error. The chain combines TRBV2 with TRBJ1-2; the D gene is possibly TRBD1 (5 bases). The CDR3 totals 15 residues. Germline lookup yields CDR1 SNHLY and CDR2 FYNNEI. The CDR3 here is CACRPQNRKMRGYTF. The CDR3, as DNA: TGTGCCTGCAGGCCGCAGAACAGGAAAATGAGGGGCTACACCTTC. The variable domain in full, with the rest retrieved from reference TRBV2 and TRBJ1-2, is EPEVTQTPSHQVTQMGQEVILRCVPISNHLYFYWYRQILGQKVEFLVSFYNNEISEKSEIFDDQFSVERPDGSNFTLKIRSTKLEDSAMYFCACRPQNRKMRGYTFGSGTRLTVV.

In its sample, this clonotype was seen a few times. A much bigger clone sits one base away, suggesting this may be a read error. V is TRBV6-5 and J is TRBJ1-6, with a tentative D call TRBD1 (5 bases). Germline CDR1 and CDR2: MNHEY and SVGAGI. The CDR3 is 13 amino acids. The V end was cut by 10 bases, the J end by 7 bases, with 14 bases between. The CDR3, as DNA: TGTGCCACCTGTCGGGGCACGAATTCACCCCTCCACTTT. Residues: CATCRGTNSPLHF.